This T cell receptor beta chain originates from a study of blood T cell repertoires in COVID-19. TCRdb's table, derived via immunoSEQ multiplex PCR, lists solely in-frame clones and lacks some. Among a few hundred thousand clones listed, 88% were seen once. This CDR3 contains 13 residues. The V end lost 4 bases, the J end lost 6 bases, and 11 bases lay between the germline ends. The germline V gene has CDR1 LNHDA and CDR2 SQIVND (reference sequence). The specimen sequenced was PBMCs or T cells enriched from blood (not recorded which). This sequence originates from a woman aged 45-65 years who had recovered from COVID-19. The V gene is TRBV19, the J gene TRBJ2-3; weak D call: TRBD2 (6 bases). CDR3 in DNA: TGTGCCAGTAGTACCCGCGGGGCCGATACGCAGTATTTT. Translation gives CASSTRGADTQYF. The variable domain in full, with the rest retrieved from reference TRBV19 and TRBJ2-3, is DGGITQSPKYLFRKEGQNVTLSCEQNLNHDAMYWYRQDPGQGLRLIYYSQIVNDFQKGDIAEGYSVSREKKESFPLTVTSAQKNPTAFYLCASSTRGADTQYFGPGTRLTVL.